The following is a T cell receptor beta chain sequence with its context. The sample comes from a study of cytomegalovirus exposure and HLA in healthy donors. Primers: 60 Vbeta forward and 13 Jbeta reverse. Profiled with immunoSEQ multiplex PCR; TCRdb holds only in-frame clones, not every one. The profile shows 200,000 to 300,000 clones, about three quarters of them singletons. The V and J ends lost 4 bases and 5 bases, in that order; junction bases with no gene match: 16. The germline V gene encodes CDR1 LNHNV and CDR2 YYDKDF (reference sequence). The CDR3 consists of 17 residues. This clonotype originated in a boy aged 5-17 years in good health and CMV-seronegative. The sample was PBMCs. V and J are TRBV15 and TRBJ2-7; TRBD1 matches at 8 bases. CDR3 in DNA: TGTGCCACCAGCAACCGACCAATTGGGGCAGGGGGCCACGAGCAGTACTTC. Its translation is CATSNRPIGAGGHEQYF.